This T cell receptor (gamma chain) came from a study of γδ T cells in repeated Plasmodium falciparum infection. This CDR3 comprises 16 residues. Germline V CDR1 and CDR2: GITISATS, ISYDGTV (reference sequence). Bulk repertoires came from Vgamma9/Vdelta2+ or Vdelta2-negative gammadelta T cells flow-sorted from PBMC. This clone was recorded many times. This sequence is one base from a far larger clone and is likely a read error. This sample includes further DNA sequences coding for the same CDR3. TCRdb applied CATT to the multiplex PCR reads for clone calling. The sample has 11,000 to 15,000 gamma-chain clones, around 1.5% seen once.

The clonotype originates from a pool of human donors (malaria-infected and uninfected, not separated). The chain employs TRGV9 and TRGJP. Sequencing used gamma-delta T cells from blood. The CDR3 sequence: CALWDRQELGKKIKVF. CDR3 in DNA: TGTGCCTTGTGGGACCGCCAAGAGTTGGGCAAAAAGATCAAGGTATTT.